These T cell receptor beta chains were read from a single sample in a study of Ad26.COV2.S vaccination and SARS-CoV-2 variants. Only in-frame clones appear in the TCRdb table, and some are missing; sequencing was by immunoSEQ multiplex PCR. The sample includes about 320,000 clones, 86% of them seen just once. This sample comprised peripheral blood, obtained in a trial of Ad26.COV2.S vaccine versus placebo. All receptors come from a person between 18 and 59 years old who received the Ad26.COV2.S COVID-19 vaccine or a placebo. The CDR3 runs from the conserved cysteine through the conserved F or W. The D gene is left open where the match is weak. The size entry is marked missing in some rows and otherwise reads once, few, many or a size class.

j_call,v_call,d_call,clone_size,cdr3_nt,cdr3_aa
TRBJ2-1,TRBV19,NA,NA,TGTGCCAGTAGCGTAGTTTCGGGATACAATGAGCAGTTCTTC,CASSVVSGYNEQFF
TRBJ2-5,TRBV5-4,TRBD1,NA,TGTGCCAGCAGCCCGGCAGGGGGCACCCAAGAGACCCAGTACTTC,CASSPAGGTQETQYF
TRBJ2-3,TRBV7-3,NA,NA,TGTGCCAGCAGCTTACTTTCAGGCGGGACCACGCAGTATTTT,CASSLLSGGTTQYF
TRBJ1-2,TRBV6-5,TRBD1,NA,TGTGCCAGCAGTTACCGACAGGGCTATGGCTACACCTTC,CASSYRQGYGYTF
TRBJ1-1,TRBV6-6,NA,NA,TGTGCCAGACCGGGGTTGGCTGAAGCTTTCTTT,CARPGLAEAFF
TRBJ2-5,TRBV15,NA,NA,TGTGCCACCAGCAGAGCTGGGCGGGAGACCCAGTACTTC,CATSRAGRETQYF
TRBJ1-2,TRBV6-5,NA,NA,TGTGCCAGCAGCGGAACAGGGCAAATCTATGGCTACACCTTC,CASSGTGQIYGYTF
TRBJ1-3,TRBV5-6,NA,NA,TGTGCCAGCAGCTTGGTAGGTCTAAGCTCTGGAAACACCATATATTTT,CASSLVGLSSGNTIYF
TRBJ1-5,TRBV10-3,NA,NA,TGTGCCATCAGTGAGGGCACCGGCAATCAGCCCCAGCATTTT,CAISEGTGNQPQHF
TRBJ1-6,TRBV6-1,NA,once,TGTGCCAGCAGTGATGGTCAGTGGATAGGTTCACCCCTCCACTTT,CASSDGQWIGSPLHF
TRBJ1-2,TRBV6-5,NA,NA,TGTGCCAGCGCGAGGGACTATGGCTACACCTTC,CASARDYGYTF
TRBJ2-1,TRBV24-1,TRBD2,NA,TGTGCCACCAGTGACCCTACTAGCGGGGGGTATAATGAGCAGTTCTTC,CATSDPTSGGYNEQFF
TRBJ2-7,TRBV4-2,TRBD2,NA,TGTGCCAGCAGCCAAGATCTGGGACTAGCGGGCTACGAGCAGTACTTC,CASSQDLGLAGYEQYF
TRBJ1-3,TRBV7-8,TRBD1,NA,TGTGCCAGCAGCTTAGTTGGAGGGACAGGGGGGGCTGGAAACACCATATATTTT,CASSLVGGTGGAGNTIYF
TRBJ2-3,TRBV4-3,TRBD2,NA,TGCGCCAGCAGCCAAGCTAGGACTAGCGGGGGGGCTAGCACAGATACGCAGTATTTT,CASSQARTSGGASTDTQYF
TRBJ2-7,TRBV4-1,TRBD1,NA,TGCGCCAGCAGCCAAGGGGTACAGGGGGGCTTCGAAAGCTCCTACGAGCAGTACTTC,CASSQGVQGGFESSYEQYF
TRBJ2-3,TRBV5-1,TRBD2,once,TGCGCCAGCAGTATCGGGACTAGCGGGGGGGCCGTGGCAGATACGCAGTATTTT,CASSIGTSGGAVADTQYF
TRBJ2-7,TRBV19,NA,NA,TGTGCCACCTCCGGGACTCACGGCTACGAGCAGTACTTC,CATSGTHGYEQYF
TRBJ2-3,TRBV23-1,NA,NA,TGCGCCAGCAGAGAGGATAGGGCCACAGATACGCAGTATTTT,CASREDRATDTQYF
TRBJ1-4,TRBV7-9,NA,NA,TGTGCCAGCAGCCCTAGACCGTACGGGGGCGAAAAACTGTTTTTT,CASSPRPYGGEKLFF
TRBJ1-2,TRBV10-3,NA,NA,TGTGCCATCAGTGACGGGGGTCGGGGCTACACCTTC,CAISDGGRGYTF
TRBJ2-5,TRBV7-6,NA,NA,TGTGCCAGCAGCTTAGCCAGACAAGAGACCCAGTACTTC,CASSLARQETQYF
TRBJ2-7,TRBV27,TRBD1,NA,TGTGCCAGCAGTACGAGAGGGGGGACAGGGTTCTACGAGCAGTACTTC,CASSTRGGTGFYEQYF
TRBJ1-4,TRBV4-1,NA,NA,TGCGCCAGCAGCCAAGAAGGGAGCAGGGTCGCTGAAAAACTGTTTTTT,CASSQEGSRVAEKLFF
TRBJ2-3,TRBV3-1/TRBV3-2,TRBD2,few,TGTGCCAGCAGCCAGCATAGCGGGGTCAACACAGATACGCAGTATTTT,CASSQHSGVNTDTQYF
TRBJ1-2,TRBV19,NA,NA,TGTGCCAGTAGTATAGATTCCAAGGGGACTCGCAAACTAACTTATGGCTACACCTTC,CASSIDSKGTRKLTYGYTF
TRBJ1-5,TRBV7-8,TRBD1,NA,TGTGCCAGCAGCGTTCATGACAGGGGGCGAAATCAGCCCCAGCATTTT,CASSVHDRGRNQPQHF
TRBJ2-1,TRBV12-1,NA,once,TGTGCCAGCAGCCCTCGGACCTTCAATGAGCAGTTCTTC,CASSPRTFNEQFF
TRBJ2-7,TRBV6-5,TRBD1,NA,TGTGCCAGCAGTTACGGGACAGGGGGCGGAATCTACGAGCAGTACTTC,CASSYGTGGGIYEQYF
TRBJ2-1,TRBV7-2,NA,NA,TGTGCCAGCTCGAGATACAATGAGCAGTTCTTC,CASSRYNEQFF
TRBJ1-6,TRBV6-5,NA,NA,TGTGCCAGCAGACTACAGGGAATCGATAATTCACCCCTCCACTTT,CASRLQGIDNSPLHF
TRBJ2-3,TRBV4-2,NA,NA,TGTGCCAGCAGCCAAGCCGGGACAGATACGCAGTATTTT,CASSQAGTDTQYF
TRBJ2-7,TRBV6-5,NA,NA,TGTGCCAGCAGTTACGCGGGCTACGAGCAGTACTTC,CASSYAGYEQYF
TRBJ1-4,TRBV5-1,NA,NA,TGCGCCAGCAAAGAAGGGACGGCTAATGAAAAACTGTTTTTT,CASKEGTANEKLFF
TRBJ2-2,TRBV9,NA,NA,TGTGCCAGCAGTTTTAGGGGCCCAGGGGAATCGAACACCGGGGAGCTGTTTTTT,CASSFRGPGESNTGELFF
TRBJ1-4,TRBV12-3/TRBV12-4,TRBD1,NA,TGTGCCAGCAGTTTACACAGGGGGGAAAAACTGTTTTTT,CASSLHRGEKLFF